This T cell receptor beta chain was sequenced in a study of blood T cell repertoires in COVID-19. In the study overall: COVID-19 samples, acute and convalescent, were from the United States, Italy and Spain. In each case, the material was cDNA or gDNA derived from T cells, B-cell-depleted T cells, or PBMCs.

The age range of participants was about 18 to 95 years, with residence in about 25 US areas. Exposed study participants had met a COVID-19 case within 2 weeks before entry. The germline V gene has CDR1 SGHRS and CDR2 YFSETQ. Trimming removed 3 bases from V and 1 base from J, with 10 bases in between. This CDR3 comprises 14 residues. Measured with immunoSEQ multiplex PCR; TCRdb has only the in-frame clones, and not every one. The sample contains 250,000 or so clones, about 85% of which appear only once. The clonotype was recovered from a woman aged 50 to 60 who had been exposed to COVID-19. Sample: PBMCs or T cells enriched from blood (not recorded which). This chain links TRBV5-1 with TRBJ2-5; the D gene is possibly TRBD1 (6 bases). This CDR3 reads CASSSGQLQETQYF. CDR3 sequence (DNA): TGCGCCAGCAGCTCTGGACAGCTCCAAGAGACCCAGTACTTC. Filled out from reference TRBV5-1 and TRBJ2-5, the complete variable domain reads KAGVTQTPRYLIKTRGQQVTLSCSPISGHRSVSWYQQTPGQGLQFLFEYFSETQRNKGNFPGRFSGRQFSNSRSEMNVSTLELGDSALYLCASSSGQLQETQYFGPGTRLLVL.